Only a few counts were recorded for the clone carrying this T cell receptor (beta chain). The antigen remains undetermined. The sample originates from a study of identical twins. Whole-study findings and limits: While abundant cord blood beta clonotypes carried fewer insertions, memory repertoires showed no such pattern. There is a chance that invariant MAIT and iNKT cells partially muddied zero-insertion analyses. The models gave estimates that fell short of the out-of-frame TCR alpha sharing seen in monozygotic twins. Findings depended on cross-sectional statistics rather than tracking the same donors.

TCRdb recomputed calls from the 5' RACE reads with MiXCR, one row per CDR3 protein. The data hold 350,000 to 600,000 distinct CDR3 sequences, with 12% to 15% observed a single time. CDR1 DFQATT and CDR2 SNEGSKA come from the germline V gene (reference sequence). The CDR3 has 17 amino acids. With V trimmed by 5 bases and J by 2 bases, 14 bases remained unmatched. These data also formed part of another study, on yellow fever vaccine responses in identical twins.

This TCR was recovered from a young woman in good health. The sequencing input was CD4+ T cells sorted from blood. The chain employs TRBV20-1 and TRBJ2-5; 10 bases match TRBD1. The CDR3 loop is CSAPVTGGLWLQETQYF. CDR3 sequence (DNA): TGCAGTGCTCCAGTGACAGGGGGCCTGTGGTTGCAAGAGACCCAGTACTTC.